Below, 9 T cell receptor beta chains from the same sample are listed, as sequenced in a study of tumor-infiltrating lymphocytes in oesophageal squamous cell carcinoma. One entry per CDR3 protein results from TCRdb running MiXCR on the PCR reads. This table holds about 6,000 distinct CDR3 sequences, approximately 15% found once. The specimen sequenced was esophageal tumor tissue. The receptors originated from a male donor with esophageal squamous cell carcinoma.

This clonotype appeared many times. A much larger clone is a single base away; this may be a read error. J is TRBJ2-3 and V is TRBV6-4, with D possibly called TRBD1 or TRBD2 (5 bases each). The DNA end lines up better with TRBJ2-1; the J call may be wrong. CDR1 is MRHNA and CDR2 is SNTAGT in the germline V gene. This CDR3 comprises 13 residues. As DNA, the CDR3 is TGTGCCAGCAGTGACTGCAGGGAGTACGAGCAGTTCTTC. Protein product: CASSDCREYEQFF.

In this sample, this clonotype turned up a few times. A much larger clone lies one base from this, so it may be a read error. This chain links TRBV6-4 with TRBJ2-3, with D perhaps matching TRBD1 or TRBD2 (5 bases each). V was clipped by 2 bases and J by 14 bases, with 23 bases between them. The V gene's germline CDR1 is MRHNA and CDR2 SNTAGT. The CDR3 loop spans 15 amino acids. The CDR3 is CASSDGGGDTGELYF. CDR3 bases: TGTGCCAGCAGTGACGGGGGTGGTGACACCGGGGAGCTGTATTTT.

This clonotype was detected only a few times. V is TRBV19 and J is TRBJ2-5; D call uncertain. V gave up 6 bases and J gave up 5 bases, with 10 bases separating them. The CDR3 has 12 amino acids. Germline CDR1 LNHDA, CDR2 SQIVND (reference sequence). The CDR3 DNA reads TGTGCCAGTAGCCGAGATCCCGAGACCCAGTACTTC. Translated: CASSRDPETQYF.

This clonotype showed up many times. This chain connects TRBV10-1 to TRBJ2-2; no definite D call. Germline CDR1 and CDR2: WNHNN and SYGVQD (reference sequence). The CDR3 runs to 14 residues. V was clipped by 2 bases and J by 1 base, with 5 bases between them. DNA for the CDR3: TGCGCCAGCAGTGAGAACCAGAACACCGGGGAGCTGTTTTTT. Protein: CASSENQNTGELFF.

In the case of this clonotype: The conserved phenylalanine or tryptophan is not found at the CDR3 terminus, so this likely reflects a read error. The DNA is omitted, as the CDR3 cannot be located on it reliably, and the CDR3 follows TCRdb's listing. The chain carries TRBV12-3 or TRBV12-4 and TRBJ2-5; the table's D call TRBD1 went unverified against the DNA. The CDR3 extends over 16 residues, inclusive of both ends. The CDR3 protein is CASTPTGDLRGYTSGS.

This clonotype is termed medium-sized. The chain is built from TRBV7-3 and TRBJ1-1, with D maybe TRBD1 (5 bases). Germline V gives CDR1 SGHTA, CDR2 FQGTGA. Trimming left V 2 bases short and J 8 bases short, with 12 bases between. The CDR3 runs 13 residues. CDR3: CASSLGRDGEAFF. CDR3 sequence (DNA): TGTGCCAGCAGCTTAGGCAGGGACGGGGAAGCTTTCTTT.

This clonotype was seen many times. The chain is built from TRBV11-1 and TRBJ1-2; 10 bases match TRBD1. The ends lost 4 bases at V and 2 bases at J; junction bases unmatched: 4. Germline V gene lookup returns CDR1 SGHAT and CDR2 FQDESV (reference sequence). The length of the CDR3 is 15 residues. The CDR3 DNA follows: TGTGCCAGCAGCTACACGGGACAGGGGAACTATGGCTACACCTTC. Protein: CASSYTGQGNYGYTF.

This clonotype is medium-sized (0.01 to 0.1%) in the sample. The chain recombines TRBV11-3 with TRBJ2-5, with D unclear. CDR1 and CDR2 from the germline V gene are SGHNT and YENEEA. The CDR3 is 16 amino acids. The ends were cut back, 0 bases at V and 0 bases at J, with 11 bases in the middle. CDR3 residues: CASSLDAGRDQETQYF. The CDR3 DNA sequence: TGTGCCAGCAGCTTAGATGCAGGTCGAGACCAAGAGACCCAGTACTTC.

This clonotype was recorded at least ten times. Because it lacks the conserved phenylalanine or tryptophan at the end, this CDR3 is likely a read error. The limits of the CDR3 on the DNA are not certain, so only TCRdb's listed CDR3 is given. The rearrangement uses TRBV7-9 and TRBJ2-7; TRBD2 reflects the table's D call only, with no check against the DNA. The CDR3 comprises 15 residues, both ends counted. The germline gives CDR1 SEHNR, CDR2 FQNEAQ (reference sequence). CDR3 residues: CASSEDPSYGYTFGS.